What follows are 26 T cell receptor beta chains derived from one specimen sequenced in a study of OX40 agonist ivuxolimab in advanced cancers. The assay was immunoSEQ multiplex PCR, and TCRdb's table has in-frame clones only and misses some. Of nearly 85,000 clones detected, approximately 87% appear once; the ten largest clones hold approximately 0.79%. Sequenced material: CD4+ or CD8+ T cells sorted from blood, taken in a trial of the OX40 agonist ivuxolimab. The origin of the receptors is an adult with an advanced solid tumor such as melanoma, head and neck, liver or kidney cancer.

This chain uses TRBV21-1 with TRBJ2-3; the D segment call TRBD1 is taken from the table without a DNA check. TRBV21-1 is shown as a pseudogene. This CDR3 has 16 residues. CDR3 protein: CASSKRSQAPTDTQYF. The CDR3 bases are TGTGCCAGCAGCAAGCGGTCACAGGCCCCCACAGATACGCAGTATTTT.

This CDR3 is CASSARGYEQYF. The CDR3 bases are TGTGCCAGCAGCGCAAGGGGGTACGAGCAGTACTTC. V and J are TRBV11-1 and TRBJ2-7; D might be TRBD1 (6 bases). The CDR3 covers 12 residues. CDR1 and CDR2 from the germline V gene are SGHAT and FQDESV (reference sequence). Trimming stripped 5 bases from V and 4 bases from J, with 9 bases between.

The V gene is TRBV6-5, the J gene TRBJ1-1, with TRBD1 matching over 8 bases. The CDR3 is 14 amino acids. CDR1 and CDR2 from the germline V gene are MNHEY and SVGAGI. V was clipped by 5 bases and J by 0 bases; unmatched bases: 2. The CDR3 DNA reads TGTGCCAGCAGTCGACAGGGGATGAACACTGAAGCTTTCTTT. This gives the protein CASSRQGMNTEAFF.

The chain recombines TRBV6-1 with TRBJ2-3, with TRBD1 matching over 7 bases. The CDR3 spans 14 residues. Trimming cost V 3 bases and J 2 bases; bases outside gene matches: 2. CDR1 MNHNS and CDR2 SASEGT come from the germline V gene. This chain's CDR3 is CASSETGHTDTQYF. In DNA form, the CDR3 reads TGTGCCAGCAGTGAGACAGGGCACACAGATACGCAGTATTTT.

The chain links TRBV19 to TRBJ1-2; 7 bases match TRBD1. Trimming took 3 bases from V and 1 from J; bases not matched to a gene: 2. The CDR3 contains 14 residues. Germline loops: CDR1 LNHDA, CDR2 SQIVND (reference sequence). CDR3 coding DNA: TGTGCCAGTAGTATGACAGGGATTAACTATGGCTACACCTTC. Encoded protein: CASSMTGINYGYTF.

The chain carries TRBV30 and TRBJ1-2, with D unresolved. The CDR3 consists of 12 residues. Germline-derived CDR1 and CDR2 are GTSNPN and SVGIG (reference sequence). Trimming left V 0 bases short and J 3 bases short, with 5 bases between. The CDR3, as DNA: TGTGCCTGGAGTGTACCCGACTATGGCTACACCTTC. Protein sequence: CAWSVPDYGYTF.

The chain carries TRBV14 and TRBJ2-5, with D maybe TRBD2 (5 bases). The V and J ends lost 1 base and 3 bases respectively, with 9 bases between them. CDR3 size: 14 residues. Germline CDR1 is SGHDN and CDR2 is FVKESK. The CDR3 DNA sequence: TGTGCCAGCAGCCAAGCTAGCACAGAAGAGACCCAGTACTTC. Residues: CASSQASTEETQYF.

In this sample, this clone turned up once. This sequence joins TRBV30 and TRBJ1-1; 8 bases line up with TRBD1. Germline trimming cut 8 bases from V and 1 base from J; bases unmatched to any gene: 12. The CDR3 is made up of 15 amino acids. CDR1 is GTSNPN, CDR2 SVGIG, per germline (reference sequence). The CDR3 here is CARQGRDGGNTEAFF. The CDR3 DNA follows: TGTGCCAGACAGGGGAGGGACGGTGGGAACACTGAAGCTTTCTTT.

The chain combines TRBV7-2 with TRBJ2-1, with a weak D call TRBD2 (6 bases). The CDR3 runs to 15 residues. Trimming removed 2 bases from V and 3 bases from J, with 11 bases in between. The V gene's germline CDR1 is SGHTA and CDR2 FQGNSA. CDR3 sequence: CASSLLSGDYNEQFF. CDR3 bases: TGTGCCAGCAGCTTACTTTCGGGGGACTACAATGAGCAGTTCTTC.

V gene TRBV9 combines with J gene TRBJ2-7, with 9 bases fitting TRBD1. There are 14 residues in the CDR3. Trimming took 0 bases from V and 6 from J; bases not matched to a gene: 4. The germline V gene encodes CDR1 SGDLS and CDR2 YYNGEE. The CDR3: CASSVEGQGSEQYF. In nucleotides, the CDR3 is TGTGCCAGCAGCGTAGAGGGACAGGGTAGCGAGCAGTACTTC.

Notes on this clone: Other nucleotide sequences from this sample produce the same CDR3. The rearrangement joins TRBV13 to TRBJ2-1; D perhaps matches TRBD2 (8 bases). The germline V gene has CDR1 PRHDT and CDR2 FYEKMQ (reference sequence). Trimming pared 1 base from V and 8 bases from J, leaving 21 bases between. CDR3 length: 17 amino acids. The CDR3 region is CASSLAGLAGGYDEQFF. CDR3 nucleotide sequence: TGTGCCAGCAGCTTAGCTGGACTAGCAGGGGGGTACGATGAGCAGTTCTTC.

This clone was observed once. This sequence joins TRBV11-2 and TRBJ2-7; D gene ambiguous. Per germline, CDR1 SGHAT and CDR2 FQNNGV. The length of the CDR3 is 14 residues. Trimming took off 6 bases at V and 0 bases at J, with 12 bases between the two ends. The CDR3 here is CASRRLGSSYEQYF. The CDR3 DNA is TGTGCCAGCAGACGACTCGGAAGCTCCTACGAGCAGTACTTC.

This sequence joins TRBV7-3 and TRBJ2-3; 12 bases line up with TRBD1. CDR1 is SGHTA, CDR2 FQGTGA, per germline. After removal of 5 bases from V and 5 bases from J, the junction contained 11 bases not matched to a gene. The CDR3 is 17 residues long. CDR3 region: CASSPRGGQGAVDTQYF. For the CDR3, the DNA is TGTGCCAGCAGCCCCCGGGGGGGACAGGGGGCTGTAGATACGCAGTATTTT.

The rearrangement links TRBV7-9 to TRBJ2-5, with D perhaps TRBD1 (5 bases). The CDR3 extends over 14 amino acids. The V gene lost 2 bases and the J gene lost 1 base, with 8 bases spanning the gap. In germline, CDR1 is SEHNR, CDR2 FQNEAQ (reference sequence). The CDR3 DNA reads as TGTGCCAGCAGCTTAACACAGGCCCAAGAGACCCAGTACTTC. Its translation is CASSLTQAQETQYF.

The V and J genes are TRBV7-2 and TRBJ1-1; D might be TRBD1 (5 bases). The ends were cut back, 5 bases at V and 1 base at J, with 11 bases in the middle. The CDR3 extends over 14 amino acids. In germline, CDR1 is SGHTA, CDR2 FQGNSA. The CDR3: CASSRPGTNTEAFF. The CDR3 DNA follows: TGTGCCAGCAGCCGCCCTGGGACGAACACTGAAGCTTTCTTT.

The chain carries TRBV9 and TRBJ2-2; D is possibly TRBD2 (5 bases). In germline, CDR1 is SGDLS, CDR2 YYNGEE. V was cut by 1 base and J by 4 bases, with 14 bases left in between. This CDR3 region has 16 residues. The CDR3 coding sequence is TGTGCCAGCAGCGTATCCACATCCGGGGTCACCGGGGAGCTGTTTTTT. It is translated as CASSVSTSGVTGELFF.

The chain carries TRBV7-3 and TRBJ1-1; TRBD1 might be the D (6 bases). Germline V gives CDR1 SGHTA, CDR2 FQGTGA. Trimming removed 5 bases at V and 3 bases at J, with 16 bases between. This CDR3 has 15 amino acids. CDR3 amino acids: CASSPGAGRDTEAFF. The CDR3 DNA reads TGTGCCAGCAGCCCAGGGGCGGGGCGGGACACTGAAGCTTTCTTT.

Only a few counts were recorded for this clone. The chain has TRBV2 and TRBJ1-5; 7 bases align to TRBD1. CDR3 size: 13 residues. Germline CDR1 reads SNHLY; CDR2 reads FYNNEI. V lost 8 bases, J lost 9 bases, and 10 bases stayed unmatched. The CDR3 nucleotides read TGTGCCAGCGCGACAGGGAGAAACAGGCCCCAGCATTTT. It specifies CASATGRNRPQHF.

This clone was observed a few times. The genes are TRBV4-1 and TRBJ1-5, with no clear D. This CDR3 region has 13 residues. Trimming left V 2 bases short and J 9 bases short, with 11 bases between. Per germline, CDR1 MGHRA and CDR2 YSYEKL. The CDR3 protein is CASSQITSSPQHF. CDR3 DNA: TGCGCCAGCAGCCAAATAACATCCTCGCCCCAGCATTTT.

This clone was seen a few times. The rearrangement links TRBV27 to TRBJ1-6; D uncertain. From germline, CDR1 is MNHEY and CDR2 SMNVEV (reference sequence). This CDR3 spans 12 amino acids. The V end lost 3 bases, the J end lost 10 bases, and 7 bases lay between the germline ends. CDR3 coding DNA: TGTGCCAGCAGTTTTAGAGAATCACCCCTCCACTTT. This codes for CASSFRESPLHF.

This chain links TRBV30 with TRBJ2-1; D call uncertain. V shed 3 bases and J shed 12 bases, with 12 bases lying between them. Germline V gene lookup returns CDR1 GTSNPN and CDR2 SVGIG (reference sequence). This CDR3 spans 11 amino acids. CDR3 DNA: TGTGCCTGGAGGGCTAGGGCAGCGCAGTTCTTC. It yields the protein CAWRARAAQFF.

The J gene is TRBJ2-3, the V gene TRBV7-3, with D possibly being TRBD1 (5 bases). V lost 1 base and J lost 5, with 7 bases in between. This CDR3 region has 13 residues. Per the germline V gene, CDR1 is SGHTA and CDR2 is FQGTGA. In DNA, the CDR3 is TGTGCCAGCAGCTTAAACCAGGGAGATACGCAGTATTTT. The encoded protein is CASSLNQGDTQYF.

The CDR3 protein is CASSLDGGTHQPQHF. The CDR3 nucleotides read TGTGCCAGCAGCCTAGACGGGGGGACTCATCAGCCCCAGCATTTT. V gene TRBV7-9 combines with J gene TRBJ1-5; TRBD1 might be the D (5 bases). There are 15 residues in the CDR3. Per germline, CDR1 SEHNR and CDR2 FQNEAQ (reference sequence). V lost 5 bases, J lost 5 bases, and 16 bases lay in between. The entire variable domain, with the rest obtained from reference TRBV7-9 and TRBJ1-5, is as follows: DTGVSQNPRHKITKRGQNVTFRCDPISEHNRLYWYRQTLGQGPEFLTYFQNEAQLEKSRLLSDRFSAERPKGSFSTLEIQRTEQGDSAMYLCASSLDGGTHQPQHFGDGTRLSIL.

CDR3 bases: TGTGCCAGTAGTGGAATTGGGACAGACCAAAATACGCAGTATTTT. It encodes CASSGIGTDQNTQYF. This rearrangement joins TRBV19 to TRBJ2-3, with TRBD1 matching 7 bases. The germline CDR1 and CDR2 sequences are LNHDA and SQIVND (reference sequence). Losses at the gene ends were 5 bases for V and 7 bases for J; bases not matched to a gene: 12. The CDR3 has 15 amino acids.

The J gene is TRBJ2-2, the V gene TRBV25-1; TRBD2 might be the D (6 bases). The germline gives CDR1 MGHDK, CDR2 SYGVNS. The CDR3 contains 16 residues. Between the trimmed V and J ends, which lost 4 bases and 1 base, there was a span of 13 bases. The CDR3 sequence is CASSGAGTVNTGELFF. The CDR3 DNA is TGTGCCAGCAGTGGGGCGGGGACGGTGAACACCGGGGAGCTGTTTTTT.

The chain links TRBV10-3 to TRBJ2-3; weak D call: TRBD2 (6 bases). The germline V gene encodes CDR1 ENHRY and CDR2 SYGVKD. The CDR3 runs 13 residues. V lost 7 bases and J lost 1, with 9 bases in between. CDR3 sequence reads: CAITPSGTDTQYF. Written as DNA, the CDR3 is TGTGCCATCACCCCTAGCGGCACAGATACGCAGTATTTT.